This T cell receptor (beta chain) emerged from a study of blood T cell repertoires in COVID-19. Study context: In each case, the material was cDNA or gDNA derived from T cells, B-cell-depleted T cells, or PBMCs.

Trimming took 5 bases from V and 2 from J, leaving 9 bases between them. The CDR3 covers 13 residues. The germline V gene has CDR1 SNHLY and CDR2 FYNNEI. In the source study's methods: The authors estimated nucleated cell counts from reference gene primer amplification. The protocol was immunoSEQ multiplex PCR, while the TCRdb copy is restricted to in-frame clones and leaves out a portion. V and J calls and clone size are those listed in that table; D and trimming were worked out from the DNA. The table lists approximately 80,000 clones, around 81% of them singletons. This clone has a handful of counts.

The chain is built from TRBV2 and TRBJ1-2; D not resolved. Sequenced: peripheral blood. The TCR comes from an elderly man with acute or convalescent COVID-19. The CDR3 DNA sequence: TGTGCCAGCAGTTTACAGCCAAACTATGGCTACACCTTC. Its translation is CASSLQPNYGYTF.